The 18 T cell receptor beta chains below all came from one sample that was sequenced in a study of shared clonotypes between healthy human individuals. Naive CD8 cells lacked CD45RO, underwent positive selection for CCR7 and left out terminally differentiated effector memory CD45RA+ cells. Sequencing used immunoSEQ multiplex PCR; TCRdb keeps in-frame clones, though not all of them. The sample contains approximately 600,000 clones, approximately 96% of which appear only once. Sequences were obtained from naive CD8+ T cells sorted from blood. The receptors derive from a woman aged 25-40 years in good health.

The chain recombines TRBV28 with TRBJ2-1; the D gene is possibly TRBD2 (5 bases). V lost 5 bases to trimming and J lost 3 bases, with 17 bases between them. The CDR3 sequence is 16 residues long. Germline lookup yields CDR1 MDHEN and CDR2 SYDVKM. The CDR3 DNA follows: TGTGCCAGCAGTAGCCCCGGGGAATGGGGCTACAATGAGCAGTTCTTC. It translates to CASSSPGEWGYNEQFF.

The CDR3 spells CASSLGVTPDNEQFF. Here the CDR3 DNA reads TGTGCCAGCAGCCTCGGTGTTACGCCGGACAATGAGCAGTTCTTC. The chain joins TRBV7-6 to TRBJ2-1; D gene uncertain. The germline V gene has CDR1 SGHVS and CDR2 FNYEAQ. The CDR3 is 15 amino acids. Trimming left V 5 bases short and J 5 bases short, with 16 bases between. The variable domain in full, with the rest retrieved from reference TRBV7-6 and TRBJ2-1, is GAGVSQSPRYKVTKRGQDVALRCDPISGHVSLYWYRQALGQGPEFLTYFNYEAQQDKSGLPNDRFSAERPEGSISTLTIQRTEQRDSAMYRCASSLGVTPDNEQFFGPGTRLTVL.

V gene TRBV27 combines with J gene TRBJ2-7, with 8 bases identical to TRBD1. Germline V gives CDR1 MNHEY, CDR2 SMNVEV (reference sequence). V lost 0 bases and J lost 0; bases outside the gene matches: 10. The CDR3 has 18 residues. CDR3 residues: CASSLSSTDRAISYEQYF. The CDR3 nucleotides read TGTGCCAGCAGTTTATCCTCAACGGACAGGGCAATCTCCTACGAGCAGTACTTC.

The chain joins TRBV19 to TRBJ1-2, with D unresolved. CDR1 is LNHDA, CDR2 SQIVND, per germline (reference sequence). V was trimmed by 1 base and J by 2 bases, leaving 5 bases between them. The CDR3 is 13 residues long. CDR3 nucleotides: TGTGCCAGTAGTATAGCTTCAAACTATGGCTACACCTTC. This translates into CASSIASNYGYTF.

The rearrangement uses TRBV4-2 and TRBJ1-4; D unresolved. The CDR3 contains 15 residues. V lost 2 bases and J 8 bases, leaving 15 bases between the germline ends. CDR1 is LGHNA, CDR2 YNFKEQ, per germline. Written as DNA, the CDR3 is TGTGCCAGCAGCCAAATTGGCCAGGAAAACGAAAAACTGTTTTTT. Translated, it gives CASSQIGQENEKLFF.

V is TRBV28 and J is TRBJ1-5, with D possibly matching TRBD1 (5 bases). Looked up from germline, CDR1 is MDHEN and CDR2 is SYDVKM. The CDR3 covers 14 residues. The V end was cut by 2 bases, the J end by 5 bases, with 10 bases between. The CDR3 region is CASSLPGDYQPQHF. The CDR3 bases are TGTGCCAGCAGTTTACCGGGGGACTATCAGCCCCAGCATTTT.

The chain uses TRBV10-1 and TRBJ2-1; the D is unclear. This CDR3 has 14 residues. Germline CDR1 is WNHNN and CDR2 is SYGVQD (reference sequence). Deletions cut 3 bases from V and 5 bases from J, with 11 bases between. The chain's CDR3 is CASSDSLGNNEQFF. In DNA, the CDR3 is TGCGCCAGCAGTGATAGCCTGGGGAACAATGAGCAGTTCTTC.

The count of this clone is one. V is TRBV10-3 and J is TRBJ1-4, with TRBD1 identical over 10 bases. Trimming cost V 4 bases and J 7 bases; bases outside gene matches: 6. Germline V lookup: CDR1 ENHRY, CDR2 SYGVKD. This CDR3 contains 15 residues. CDR3 DNA: TGTGCCATCAGTGGAAGGACAGGGGGAAGTGAAAAACTGTTTTTT. Encoded protein: CAISGRTGGSEKLFF.

This rearrangement joins TRBV28 to TRBJ2-7; D is possibly TRBD2 (7 bases). The V end lost 2 bases, the J end lost 3 bases, and 20 bases lay between the germline ends. Germline values: CDR1 MDHEN, CDR2 SYDVKM. The CDR3 has 17 amino acids. CDR3 nucleotide sequence: TGTGCCAGCAGTTTAAACTCATTGCGGGGGCACCTCTACGAGCAGTACTTC. It encodes CASSLNSLRGHLYEQYF.

J is TRBJ1-1 and V is TRBV7-9; D remains ambiguous. Germline CDR1 SEHNR, CDR2 FQNEAQ (reference sequence). Trimming removed 5 bases from V and 1 base from J, with 17 bases in between. There are 16 residues in the CDR3. CDR3 DNA sequence: TGTGCCAGCAGCGAAACCCTTGACGGCGGGAACACTGAAGCTTTCTTT. It codes for CASSETLDGGNTEAFF.

The chain employs TRBV2 and TRBJ2-7; no firm D call. The germline V gene has CDR1 SNHLY and CDR2 FYNNEI. Trimming took 3 bases from V and 0 from J, leaving 9 bases between them. The CDR3 runs to 14 residues. The DNA for the CDR3 is TGTGCCAGCAGTGAGGGTGGGATCTCCTACGAGCAGTACTTC. Amino acid sequence: CASSEGGISYEQYF. The full variable domain, completed using reference TRBV2 and TRBJ2-7, is EPEVTQTPSHQVTQMGQEVILRCVPISNHLYFYWYRQILGQKVEFLVSFYNNEISEKSEIFDDQFSVERPDGSNFTLKIRSTKLEDSAMYFCASSEGGISYEQYFGPGTRLTVT.

CDR3 sequence: CASSLYDLGEQYF. The DNA of the CDR3 is TGTGCCAGCAGCTTGTATGATCTTGGCGAGCAGTACTTC. This sequence joins TRBV5-6 and TRBJ2-7; D not resolved. Trimming left V 1 base short and J 6 bases short, with 11 bases between. The germline CDR1 and CDR2 sequences are SGHDT and YYEEEE. The CDR3 has 13 residues.

The CDR3 spells CASSPSTGGELYGYTF. The CDR3 bases are TGCGCCAGCAGCCCATCGACAGGGGGCGAGTTATATGGCTACACCTTC. This rearrangement joins TRBV4-1 to TRBJ1-2; 10 bases align to TRBD1. The V gene's germline CDR1 is MGHRA and CDR2 YSYEKL. V gave up 4 bases and J gave up 5 bases; unmatched junction bases: 10. The CDR3 runs 16 residues.

This rearrangement joins TRBV27 to TRBJ2-7; maybe TRBD2 (6 bases). CDR3 length equals 14 residues. Germline CDR1 reads MNHEY; CDR2 reads SMNVEV (reference sequence). The germline V and J ends were trimmed by 3 bases and 6 bases, with 15 bases remaining between them. The CDR3 sequence: CASSLERESGEQYF. Written as DNA, the CDR3 is TGTGCCAGCAGTTTGGAACGGGAGTCTGGCGAGCAGTACTTC.

V and J are TRBV9 and TRBJ2-7, with 10 positions matching TRBD2. CDR1 is SGDLS, CDR2 YYNGEE, per germline. The CDR3 runs to 15 residues. J lost 0 bases, V lost 3 bases, and 3 bases had no gene match. The CDR3 sequence is CASSAASGSSYEQYF. CDR3 coding DNA: TGTGCCAGCAGCGCGGCTAGCGGGAGCTCCTACGAGCAGTACTTC.

The rearrangement uses TRBV28 and TRBJ2-7; 9 nucleotides align to TRBD1. Germline V gene sequence: CDR1 MDHEN, CDR2 SYDVKM. V was clipped by 4 bases and J by 6 bases; unmatched bases: 13. The CDR3 has 16 amino acids. The CDR3 nucleotides read TGTGCCAGCAGTTCGTGGGGACAGGGTATCGCTGGCGAGCAGTACTTC. As protein: CASSSWGQGIAGEQYF.

This clone was seen a single time. This chain connects TRBV28 to TRBJ2-6, with D possibly being TRBD1 (5 bases). Germline assignment: CDR1 MDHEN and CDR2 SYDVKM. The V gene lost 5 bases and the J gene lost 0 bases, with 11 bases spanning the gap. The CDR3 loop spans 16 amino acids. Here the CDR3 DNA reads TGTGCCAGCAGTCCGACAGTTTACTCTGGGGCCAACGTCCTGACTTTC. Translation gives CASSPTVYSGANVLTF.

The chain couples TRBV29-1 to TRBJ2-3; tentatively, D is TRBD1 or TRBD2 (5 bases each). CDR1 and CDR2 (germline): SQVTM, ANQGSEA. V was pared by 3 bases and J by 5 bases, with 15 bases between. The CDR3 spans 14 residues. CDR3 sequence: CSVELVGGLDTQYF. CDR3 DNA sequence: TGCAGCGTTGAGCTCGTTGGGGGATTAGATACGCAGTATTTT.